A selection of T cell receptor beta chains follows, all from one sample in a study of response to subunit inactivated influenza vaccine. TCRdb redid the calling of the RT-PCR reads with MiXCR, one entry per CDR3 protein. The sample includes hundreds of thousands of distinct CDR3 sequences, 13% to 15% seen only once; the top ten take approximately 7.6%. This specimen consisted of PBMCs from blood, obtained around 15 days before vaccination. Receptors originate from a middle-aged man who received an inactivated influenza vaccine. Each CDR3 is given with its conserved first and last residue. The order of the fields is V gene, clone size, D gene, J gene, CDR3 DNA, CDR3 protein. The D gene is left open where the match is weak. Not all rows give a size; the values are once, few, many and, for expanded clones, a class.

>TRBV25-1|few|-|TRBJ2-2
TGTGCCAGCAGTGAATATGACGGCGGCGGGGAGCTGTTTTTT
CASSEYDGGGELFF
>TRBV4-2|few|TRBD1|TRBJ1-2
TGTGCCAGCAGCCAGGTAGGGTGGACAGGGCTACCTTCTAACTATGGCTACACCTTC
CASSQVGWTGLPSNYGYTF
>TRBV7-9|many|-|TRBJ1-4
TGTGCCAGCAGCTTAGCAGGGACGGGGAAACTGTTTTTT
CASSLAGTGKLFF
>TRBV24-1|-|-|TRBJ2-4
TGTGCCACATCCGGGCCGTTCAAAAACATTCAGTACTTC
CATSGPFKNIQYF
>TRBV20-1|-|TRBD1|TRBJ2-7
TGCAGTGCTAGACCATCGACAGGGTGGAACGAGCAGTACTTC
CSARPSTGWNEQYF
>TRBV3-1|many|TRBD1|TRBJ2-2
TGTGCCAGCAGCCATCGACAGGGGAAACCCGGGGAGCTGTTTTTT
CASSHRQGKPGELFF
>TRBV6-2/TRBV6-3|few|-|TRBJ1-1
TGTGCCAGCAGTTATAGTAGGGGCGCGGGTACTGAAGCTTTCTTT
CASSYSRGAGTEAFF
>TRBV7-2|-|-|TRBJ1-5
TGTGCCAGCAGCCCCCGGGGGGGCGAATCTCAGCCCCAGCATTTT
CASSPRGGESQPQHF
>TRBV2|few|-|TRBJ2-5
TGTGCCAGCAGTCGACAATCAGGGTCCCAAGAGACCCAGTACTTC
CASSRQSGSQETQYF
>TRBV12-3/TRBV12-4|few|-|TRBJ2-5
TGTGCCAGCAGTTTCCGATCAGGGCGAGAGACCCAGTACTTC
CASSFRSGRETQYF
>TRBV14|-|-|TRBJ2-5
TGTGCCAGCAGCCGAGAGAGGACGGAGACCCAGTACTTC
CASSRERTETQYF
>TRBV29-1|-|TRBD2|TRBJ2-7
TGCAGCGCAGGGACTAGCTTATCGCACGAGCAGTACTTC
CSAGTSLSHEQYF
>TRBV7-2|-|-|TRBJ2-2
TGTGCCAGCAGCTCCTCAGGTGGGCTGGGCACCGGGGAGCTGTTTTTT
CASSSSGGLGTGELFF
>TRBV18|few|TRBD2|TRBJ2-1
TGTGCCAGCTCACCGCGGGAGGGCCAAAGTGAGCAGTTCTTC
CASSPREGQSEQFF
>TRBV4-3|many|-|TRBJ2-6
TGCGCCAGCAGCCAAGGATGGTCGTCACTCTCTGGGGCCAACGTCCTGACTTTC
CASSQGWSSLSGANVLTF
>TRBV29-1|-|-|TRBJ2-5
TGCAGCGTTGAAGATCCCCGGACCGTCCATGAGACCCAGTACTTC
CSVEDPRTVHETQYF
>TRBV25-1|few|-|TRBJ2-1
TGTGCCAGCAGCAAGACTAGGGAGCAGTTCTTC
CASSKTREQFF
>TRBV5-1|-|-|TRBJ2-7
TGCGCCAGCAGCTTGGGGTGGACGTACCCTTCCTACGAGCAGTACTTC
CASSLGWTYPSYEQYF
>TRBV6-1|-|TRBD2|TRBJ2-1
TGTGCCGCCAGCCGGGGGGGTTACAATGAGCAGTTCTTC
CAASRGGYNEQFF
>TRBV6-5|few|-|TRBJ2-7
TGTGCCAGCAGTTACTCGTACAATGCGGCCGAGCAGTACTTC
CASSYSYNAAEQYF
>TRBV7-6|-|TRBD2|TRBJ2-5
TGTGCCAGCAGCCCTTATATGGTAGCGGGCCAAGAGACCCAGTACTTC
CASSPYMVAGQETQYF